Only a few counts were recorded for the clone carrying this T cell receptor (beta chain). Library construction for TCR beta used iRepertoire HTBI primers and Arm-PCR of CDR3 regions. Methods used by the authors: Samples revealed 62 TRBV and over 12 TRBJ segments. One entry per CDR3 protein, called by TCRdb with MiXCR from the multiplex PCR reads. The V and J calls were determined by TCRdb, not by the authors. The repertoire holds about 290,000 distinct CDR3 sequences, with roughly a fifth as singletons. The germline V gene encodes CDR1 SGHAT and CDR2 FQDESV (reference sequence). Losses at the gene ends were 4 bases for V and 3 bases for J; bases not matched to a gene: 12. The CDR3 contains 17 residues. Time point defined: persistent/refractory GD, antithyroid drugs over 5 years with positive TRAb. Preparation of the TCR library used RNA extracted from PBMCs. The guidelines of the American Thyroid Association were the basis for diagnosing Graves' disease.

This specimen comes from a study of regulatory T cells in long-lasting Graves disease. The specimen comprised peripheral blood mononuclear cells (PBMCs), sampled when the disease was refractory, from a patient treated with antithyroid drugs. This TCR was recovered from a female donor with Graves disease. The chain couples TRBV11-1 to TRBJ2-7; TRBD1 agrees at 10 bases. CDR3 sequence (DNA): TGTGCCAGCAGCTCTAGTCTACGACAGGGGGCCAACTACGAGCAGTACTTC. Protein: CASSSSLRQGANYEQYF.